What follows is one T cell receptor beta chain and its context. The antigen remains unidentified. This sample was taken from a study of CD8 T cells in ankylosing spondylitis. Overall study findings and caveats: In synovial fluid and blood from reactive arthritis, some motif variants were previously reported. In ankylosing spondylitis blood, a motif of roughly 8 highly homologous TCR beta variants appeared characteristic.

A single record per CDR3 protein comes from TCRdb applying MiXCR to the 5' RACE reads. The sample carries about 390,000 distinct CDR3 sequences, about 22% recorded once. CDR3 length equals 16 residues. After removal of 6 bases from V and 2 bases from J, the junction contained 6 bases not matched to a gene. CDR1 and CDR2 (germline): SGHVS, FQNEAQ. The genes are TRBV7-8 and TRBJ2-1; 11 nucleotides align to TRBD2. The origin of this receptor is a male donor with ankylosing spondylitis. The specimen was blood, either unsorted or a sorted T cell fraction (not recorded which). The CDR3 loop reads CASSGTSGVTYNEQFF. The DNA for the CDR3 is TGTGCCAGCAGTGGGACTAGCGGAGTGACCTACAATGAGCAGTTCTTC. Combining the CDR3 with reference TRBV7-8 and TRBJ2-1 gives the whole variable domain GAGVSQSPRYKVAKRGQDVALRCDPISGHVSLFWYQQALGQGPEFLTYFQNEAQLDKSGLPSDRFFAERPEGSVSTLKIQRTQQEDSAVYLCASSGTSGVTYNEQFFGPGTRLTVL.